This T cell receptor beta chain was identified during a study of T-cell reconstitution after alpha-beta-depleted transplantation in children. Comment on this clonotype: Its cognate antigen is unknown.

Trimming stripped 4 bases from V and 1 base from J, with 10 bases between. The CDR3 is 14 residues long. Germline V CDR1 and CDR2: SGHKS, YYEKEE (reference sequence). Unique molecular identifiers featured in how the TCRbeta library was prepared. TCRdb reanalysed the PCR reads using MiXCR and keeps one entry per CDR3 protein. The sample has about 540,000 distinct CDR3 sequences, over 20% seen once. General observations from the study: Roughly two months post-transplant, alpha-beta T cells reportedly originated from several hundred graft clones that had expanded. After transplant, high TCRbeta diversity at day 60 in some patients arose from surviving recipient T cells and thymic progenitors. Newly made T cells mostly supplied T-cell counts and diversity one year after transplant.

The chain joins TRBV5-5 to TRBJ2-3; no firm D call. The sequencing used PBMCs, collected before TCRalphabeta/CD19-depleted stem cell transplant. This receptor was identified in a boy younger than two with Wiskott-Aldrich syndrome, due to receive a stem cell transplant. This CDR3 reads CASSPILGTDTQYF. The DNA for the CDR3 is TGTGCCAGCAGCCCAATCTTGGGCACAGATACGCAGTATTTT.